One sample yielded the 6 T cell receptor beta chains listed below, sequenced in a study of Graves' ophthalmopathy and Graves' hyperthyroidism. The sequenced template was RNA, covering the TCR beta CDR3 region. First-round RT-PCR employed HTBI primers, with a second-round multiplex PCR after it. TCRdb re-analysed the multiplex PCR reads in MiXCR, keeping a single row per CDR3 protein. The top ten hold around 6.5% of the sample, which has about 620,000 distinct CDR3 sequences, about 24% seen once. Sample: peripheral blood. Receptor source: a woman aged 18-29 years with stable Graves' hyperthyroidism. Some clones in this sample may be carry-over from other donors' samples.

The rearrangement links TRBV14 to TRBJ1-2; 10 bases match TRBD1. The CDR3 totals 18 residues. Trimming cost V 2 bases and J 3 bases; bases outside gene matches: 12. Germline V CDR1 and CDR2: SGHDN, FVKESK. The CDR3 sequence: CASSQYGHLGQGHYGYTF. CDR3 sequence (DNA): TGTGCCAGCAGCCAATACGGACATCTGGGACAGGGGCACTATGGCTACACCTTC.

This clonotype showed up just a few times. A much larger clone lies a single base off, so this may be a read error. The CDR3 sequence: CAWRMCSGGDAFF. The CDR3 bases are TGTGCCTGGAGAATGTGCAGTGGGGGCGACGCTTTCTTT. The chain recombines TRBV30 with TRBJ1-1; the D gene is possibly TRBD1 (6 bases). Trimming took 3 bases from V and 11 from J, leaving 19 bases between them. The germline CDR1 and CDR2 sequences are GTSNPN and SVGIG (reference sequence). CDR3 length: 13 amino acids.

This chain joins TRBV6-1 and TRBJ2-7; either TRBD1 or TRBD2 may supply D (6 bases each). Germline V gives CDR1 MNHNS, CDR2 SASEGT. Trimming removed 6 bases from V and 2 bases from J, with 14 bases in between. This CDR3 has 14 residues. CDR3 in amino acids: CASSSRGHPYEQYF. CDR3 coding DNA: TGTGCCAGCAGCTCCCGGGGGCACCCCTACGAGCAGTACTTC.

This clonotype was observed many times. Mismatch with germline at one junction end may stem from a read error. The chain links TRBV28 to TRBJ2-7, with 7 positions matching TRBD2. This CDR3 comprises 16 residues. The germline V gene has CDR1 MDHEN and CDR2 SYDVKM. CDR3 sequence (DNA): TGTGTCAGCTGCCTCGGGGGGAGGGCAGACTCCTACGAGCAGTACTTC. It specifies CVSCLGGRADSYEQYF.

This clonotype appeared many times. The rearrangement links TRBV12-3 or TRBV12-4 to TRBJ2-2; TRBD1 agrees at 9 bases. After removal of 6 bases from V and 3 bases from J, the junction contained 11 bases not matched to a gene. The length of the CDR3 is 17 residues. CDR3 in amino acids: CASRPNRDRADTGELFF. CDR3 nucleotide sequence: TGTGCCAGCAGACCTAACCGGGACAGGGCGGACACCGGGGAGCTGTTTTTT.

This clonotype was observed many times. This rearrangement joins TRBV15 to TRBJ2-4, with a tentative D call TRBD2 (5 bases). The CDR3 runs 16 residues. With 5 bases removed from V and 0 bases from J, the gap between germline ends came to 14 bases. Germline V gene sequence: CDR1 LNHNV, CDR2 YYDKDF (reference sequence). The CDR3 reads CATSLLSGIAKNIQYF. CDR3 DNA: TGTGCCACCAGCCTACTGAGCGGTATAGCCAAAAACATTCAGTACTTC.